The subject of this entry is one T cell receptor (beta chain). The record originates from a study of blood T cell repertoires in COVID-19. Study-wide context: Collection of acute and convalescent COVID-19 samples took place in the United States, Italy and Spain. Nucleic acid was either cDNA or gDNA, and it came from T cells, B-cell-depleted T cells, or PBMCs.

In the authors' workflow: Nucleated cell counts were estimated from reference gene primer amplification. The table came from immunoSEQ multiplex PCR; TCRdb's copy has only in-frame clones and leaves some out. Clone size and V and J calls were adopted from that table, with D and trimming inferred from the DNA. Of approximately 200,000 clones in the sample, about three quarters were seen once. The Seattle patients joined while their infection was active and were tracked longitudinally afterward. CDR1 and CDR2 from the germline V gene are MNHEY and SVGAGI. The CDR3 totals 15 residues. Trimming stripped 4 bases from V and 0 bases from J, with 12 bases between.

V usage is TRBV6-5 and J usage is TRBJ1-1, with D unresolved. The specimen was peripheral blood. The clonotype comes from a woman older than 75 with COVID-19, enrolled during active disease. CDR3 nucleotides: TGTGCCAGCAGTTCCCGACATCCAGTGAACACTGAAGCTTTCTTT. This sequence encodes CASSSRHPVNTEAFF.